Sequencing of this T cell receptor beta chain was carried out in a study of chemoradiotherapy in HPV16-positive cancers. Study overall: Candidate HPV-specific T-cell clones and common TCR motifs came from functional assays in a couple of HPV16-positive patients. Notes on the study in general: Only a couple of HPV16-positive patients supplied the functional HPV-specificity definition. Candidate HPV-specific clones and E7-related TCR motifs grew in tumor during treatment.

In germline, CDR1 is LNHDA, CDR2 SQIVND (reference sequence). V lost 0 bases, J lost 4 bases, and 9 bases lay in between. This CDR3 is built from 14 residues. TCRdb's table, derived via immunoSEQ multiplex PCR, lists solely in-frame clones and lacks some. This sample carries around 13,000 clones, nearly 90% of them seen once, and the ten largest clones take 22%. Comment on this clone: Antigen: not known.

The chain uses TRBV19 and TRBJ1-2; D is unclear. The sequence came from a human donor with HPV-associated anogenital cancer. The specimen comprised blood, sampled from a patient who underwent chemoradiotherapy. As DNA, the CDR3 is TGTGCCAGTAGTATAGATCGGCGTCCCTATGGCTACACCTTC. The encoded protein is CASSIDRRPYGYTF.